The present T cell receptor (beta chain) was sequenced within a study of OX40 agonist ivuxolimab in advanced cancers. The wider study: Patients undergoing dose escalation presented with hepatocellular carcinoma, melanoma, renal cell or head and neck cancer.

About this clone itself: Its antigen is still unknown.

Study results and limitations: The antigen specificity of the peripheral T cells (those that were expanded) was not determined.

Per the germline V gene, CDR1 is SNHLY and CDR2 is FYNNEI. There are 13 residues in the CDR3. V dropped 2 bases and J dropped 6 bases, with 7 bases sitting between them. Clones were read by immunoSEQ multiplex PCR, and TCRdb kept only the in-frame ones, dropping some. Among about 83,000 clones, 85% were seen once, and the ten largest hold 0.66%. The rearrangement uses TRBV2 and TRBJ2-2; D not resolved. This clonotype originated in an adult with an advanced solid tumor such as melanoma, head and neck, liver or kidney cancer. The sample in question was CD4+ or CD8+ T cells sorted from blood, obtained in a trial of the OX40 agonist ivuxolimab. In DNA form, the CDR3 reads TGTGCCAGCAGTGAATCTGGGGCCGGGGAGCTGTTTTTT. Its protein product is CASSESGAGELFF.